This entry is about one TCR beta chain. Its target is not known. Donors came from a validation cohort of approximately 110 subjects, distinct from the first 666-subject cohort. This record belongs to a study of cytomegalovirus exposure and HLA in healthy donors. Findings and limits, study-wide: The authors confirmed in vitro that a few CMV-associated chains were specific for CMV antigens. Subsequent analysis found a tendency for first-cohort TCR clusters to co-occur within the 120 or so validation repertoires. The authors enumerated around 150 TCR beta chains as linked to cytomegalovirus.

The CDR3 is 16 residues long. CDR1 SGHKS and CDR2 YYEKEE come from the germline V gene (reference sequence). Trimming took off 2 bases at V and 6 bases at J, with 15 bases between the two ends. Produced via immunoSEQ multiplex PCR; TCRdb's table is partial and in-frame only. The table shows roughly 120,000 clones, with roughly 88% occurring only once. The chain is built from TRBV5-5 and TRBJ1-6; D may be TRBD1 (6 bases). The TCR comes from a man aged 18-30 years in good health and CMV-seronegative. Sequencing was carried out using PBMCs. DNA of the CDR3: TGTGCCAGCAGCTTAGTGGACAGAGGGTTTAATTCACCCCTCCACTTT. Translation gives CASSLVDRGFNSPLHF.